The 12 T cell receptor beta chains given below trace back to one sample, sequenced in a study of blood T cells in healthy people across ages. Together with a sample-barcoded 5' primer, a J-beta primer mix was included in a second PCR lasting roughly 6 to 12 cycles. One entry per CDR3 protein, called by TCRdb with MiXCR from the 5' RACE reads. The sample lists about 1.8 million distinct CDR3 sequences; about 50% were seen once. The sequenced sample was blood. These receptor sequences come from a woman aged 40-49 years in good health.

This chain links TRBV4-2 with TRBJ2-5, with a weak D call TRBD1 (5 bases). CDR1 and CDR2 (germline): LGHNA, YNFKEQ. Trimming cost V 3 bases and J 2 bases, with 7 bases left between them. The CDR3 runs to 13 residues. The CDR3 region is CASSHDRQETQYF. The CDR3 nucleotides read TGTGCCAGCAGCCATGACAGACAAGAGACCCAGTACTTC.

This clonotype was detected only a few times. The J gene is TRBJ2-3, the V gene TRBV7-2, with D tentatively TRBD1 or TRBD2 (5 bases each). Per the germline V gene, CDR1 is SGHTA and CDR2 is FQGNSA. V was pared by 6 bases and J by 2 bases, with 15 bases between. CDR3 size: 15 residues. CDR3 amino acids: CASRKGTINTDTQYF. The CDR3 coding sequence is TGTGCCAGCAGAAAAGGGACGATTAACACAGATACGCAGTATTTT.

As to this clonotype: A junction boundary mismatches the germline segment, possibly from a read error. CDR3 amino acids: CASSLGVGGFYGQYF. The CDR3 nucleotides are TGCGCCAGCAGCTTAGGCGTCGGGGGCTTCTACGGGCAGTACTTC. The chain joins TRBV5-1 to TRBJ2-7, with D possibly called TRBD1 or TRBD2 (6 bases each). Germline V gives CDR1 SGHRS, CDR2 YFSETQ. This CDR3 contains 15 residues.

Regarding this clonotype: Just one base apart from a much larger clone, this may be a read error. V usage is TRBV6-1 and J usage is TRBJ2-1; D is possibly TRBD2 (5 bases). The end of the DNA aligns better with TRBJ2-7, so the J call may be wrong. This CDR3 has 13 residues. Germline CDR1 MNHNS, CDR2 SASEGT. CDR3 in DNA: TGTGCCAGCAGTGAAGGGGAGACCAATGAGCAGTACTTC. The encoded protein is CASSEGETNEQYF.

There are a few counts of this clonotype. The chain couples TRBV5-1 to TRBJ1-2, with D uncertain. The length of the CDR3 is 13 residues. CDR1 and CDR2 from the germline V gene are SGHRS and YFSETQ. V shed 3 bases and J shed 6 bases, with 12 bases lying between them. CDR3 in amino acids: CASSSSGFNGYTF. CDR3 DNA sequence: TGCGCCAGCAGCTCCAGCGGTTTTAATGGCTACACCTTC.

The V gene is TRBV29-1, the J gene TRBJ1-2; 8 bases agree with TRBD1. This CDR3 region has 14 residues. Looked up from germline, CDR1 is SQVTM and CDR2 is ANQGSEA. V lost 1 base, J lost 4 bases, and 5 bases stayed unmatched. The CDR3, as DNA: TGCAGCGTTGAAGTGGCAGGGGGCGGCTATGGCTACACCTTC. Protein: CSVEVAGGGYGYTF.

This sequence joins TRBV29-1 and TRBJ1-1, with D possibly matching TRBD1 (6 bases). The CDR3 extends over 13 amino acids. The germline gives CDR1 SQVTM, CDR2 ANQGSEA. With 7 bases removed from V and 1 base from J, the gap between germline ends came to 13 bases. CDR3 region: CSALRGTNTEAFF. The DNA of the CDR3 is TGCAGCGCCCTGAGGGGGACGAACACTGAAGCTTTCTTT.

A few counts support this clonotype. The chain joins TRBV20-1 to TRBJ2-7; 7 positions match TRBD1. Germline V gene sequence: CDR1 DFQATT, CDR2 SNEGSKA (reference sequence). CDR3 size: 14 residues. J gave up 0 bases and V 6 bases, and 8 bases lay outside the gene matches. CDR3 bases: TGCAGTGCCGATGGGACAGCTAACTCCTACGAGCAGTACTTC. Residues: CSADGTANSYEQYF.

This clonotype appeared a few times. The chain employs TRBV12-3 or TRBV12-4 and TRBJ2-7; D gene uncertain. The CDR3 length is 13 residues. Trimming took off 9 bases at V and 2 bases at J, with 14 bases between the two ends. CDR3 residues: CASMAALTYEQYF. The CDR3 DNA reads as TGTGCCAGTATGGCGGCGCTTACCTACGAGCAGTACTTC.

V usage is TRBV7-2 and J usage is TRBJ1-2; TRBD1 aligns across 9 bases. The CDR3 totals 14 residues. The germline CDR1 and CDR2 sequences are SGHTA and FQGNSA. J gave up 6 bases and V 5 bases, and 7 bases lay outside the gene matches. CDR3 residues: CASSTGQGRNGYTF. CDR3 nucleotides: TGTGCCAGCAGCACGGGACAGGGTCGGAATGGCTACACCTTC.

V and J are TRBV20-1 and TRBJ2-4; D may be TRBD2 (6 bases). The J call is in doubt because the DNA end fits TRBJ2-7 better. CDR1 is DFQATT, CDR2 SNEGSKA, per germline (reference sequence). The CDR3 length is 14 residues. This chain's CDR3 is CSSSPPGVGYEQYF. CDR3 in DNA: TGCAGTTCCTCCCCACCGGGGGTTGGCTACGAGCAGTACTTC.

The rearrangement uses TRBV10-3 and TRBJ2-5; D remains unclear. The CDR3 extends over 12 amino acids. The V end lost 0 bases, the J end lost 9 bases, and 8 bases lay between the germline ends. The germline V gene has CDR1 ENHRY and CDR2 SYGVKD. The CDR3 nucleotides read TGTGCCATCAGTGAGTCATCCGACTCCCAGTACTTC. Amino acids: CAISESSDSQYF.